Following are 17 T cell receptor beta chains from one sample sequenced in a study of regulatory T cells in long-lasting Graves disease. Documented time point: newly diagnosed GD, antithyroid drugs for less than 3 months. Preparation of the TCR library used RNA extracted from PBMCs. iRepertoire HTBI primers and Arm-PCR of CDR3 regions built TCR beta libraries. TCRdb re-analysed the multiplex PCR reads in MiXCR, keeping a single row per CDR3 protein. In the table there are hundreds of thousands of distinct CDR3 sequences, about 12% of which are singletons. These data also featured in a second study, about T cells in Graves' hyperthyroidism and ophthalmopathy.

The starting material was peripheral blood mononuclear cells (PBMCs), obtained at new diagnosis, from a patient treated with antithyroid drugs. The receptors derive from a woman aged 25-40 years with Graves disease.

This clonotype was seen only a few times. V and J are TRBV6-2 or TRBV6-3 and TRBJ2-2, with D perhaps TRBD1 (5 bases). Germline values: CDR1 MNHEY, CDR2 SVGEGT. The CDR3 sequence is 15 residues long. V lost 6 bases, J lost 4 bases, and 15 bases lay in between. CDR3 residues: CASRQGPGSTGELFF. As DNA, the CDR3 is TGTGCCAGCAGACAAGGGCCAGGGTCCACCGGGGAGCTGTTTTTT.

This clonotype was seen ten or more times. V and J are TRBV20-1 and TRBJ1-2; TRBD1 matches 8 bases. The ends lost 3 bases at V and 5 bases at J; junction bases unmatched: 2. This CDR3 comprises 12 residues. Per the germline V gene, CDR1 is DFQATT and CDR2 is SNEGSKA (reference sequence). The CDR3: CSASNRGYGYTF. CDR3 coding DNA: TGCAGTGCTAGCAACAGGGGGTATGGCTACACCTTC.

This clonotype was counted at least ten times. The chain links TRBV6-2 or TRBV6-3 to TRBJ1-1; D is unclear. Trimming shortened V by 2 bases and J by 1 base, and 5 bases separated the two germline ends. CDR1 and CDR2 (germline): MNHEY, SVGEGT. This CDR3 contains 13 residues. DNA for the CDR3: TGTGCCAGCAGTTACGACGGGAACACTGAAGCTTTCTTT. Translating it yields CASSYDGNTEAFF.

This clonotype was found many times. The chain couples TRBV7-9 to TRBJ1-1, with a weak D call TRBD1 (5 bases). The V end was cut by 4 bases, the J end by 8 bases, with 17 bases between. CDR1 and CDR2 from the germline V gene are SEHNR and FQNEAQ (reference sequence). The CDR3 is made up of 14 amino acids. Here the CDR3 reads CASSSGRQRKEAFF. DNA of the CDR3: TGTGCCAGCAGCTCCGGGCGACAGAGAAAAGAAGCTTTCTTT.

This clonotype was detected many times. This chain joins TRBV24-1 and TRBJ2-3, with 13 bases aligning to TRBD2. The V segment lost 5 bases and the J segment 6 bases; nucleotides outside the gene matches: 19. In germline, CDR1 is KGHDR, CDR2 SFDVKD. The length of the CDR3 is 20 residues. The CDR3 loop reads CATSGQLAGGPGRGGDTQYF. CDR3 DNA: TGTGCCACCAGTGGCCAACTAGCGGGAGGGCCTGGTCGTGGAGGGGATACGCAGTATTTT.

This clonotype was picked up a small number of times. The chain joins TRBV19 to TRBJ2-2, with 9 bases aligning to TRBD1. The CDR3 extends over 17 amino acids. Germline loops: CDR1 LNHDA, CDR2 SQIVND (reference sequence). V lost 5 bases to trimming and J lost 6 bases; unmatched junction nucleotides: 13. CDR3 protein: CASSYFRGQGKAGELFF. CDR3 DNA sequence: TGTGCCAGTAGTTACTTTAGGGGACAGGGAAAGGCCGGGGAGCTGTTTTTT. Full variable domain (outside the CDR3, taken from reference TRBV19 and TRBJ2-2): DGGITQSPKYLFRKEGQNVTLSCEQNLNHDAMYWYRQDPGQGLRLIYYSQIVNDFQKGDIAEGYSVSREKKESFPLTVTSAQKNPTAFYLCASSYFRGQGKAGELFFGEGSRLTVL.

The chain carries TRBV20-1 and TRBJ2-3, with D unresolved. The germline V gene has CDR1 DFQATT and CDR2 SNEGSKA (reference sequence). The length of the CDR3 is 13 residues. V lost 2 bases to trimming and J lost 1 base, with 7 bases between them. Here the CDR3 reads CSARRSGTDTQYF. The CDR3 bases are TGCAGTGCTAGAAGGAGCGGCACAGATACGCAGTATTTT.

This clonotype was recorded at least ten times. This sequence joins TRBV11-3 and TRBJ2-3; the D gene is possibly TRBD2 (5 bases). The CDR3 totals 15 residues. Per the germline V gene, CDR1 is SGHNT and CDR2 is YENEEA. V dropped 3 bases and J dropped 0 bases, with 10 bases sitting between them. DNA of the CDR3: TGTGCCAGCAGCTTCGAGGGCGGTAGCACAGATACGCAGTATTTT. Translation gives CASSFEGGSTDTQYF.

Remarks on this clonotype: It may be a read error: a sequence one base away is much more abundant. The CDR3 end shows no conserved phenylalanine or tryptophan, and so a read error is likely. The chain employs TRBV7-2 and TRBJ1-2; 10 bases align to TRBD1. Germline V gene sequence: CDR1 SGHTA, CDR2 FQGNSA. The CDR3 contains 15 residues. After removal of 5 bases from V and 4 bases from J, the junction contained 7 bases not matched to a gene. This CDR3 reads CASSARTGGFYGYTL. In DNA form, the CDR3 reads TGTGCCAGCAGCGCCCGGACAGGGGGTTTCTATGGCTACACCCTC.

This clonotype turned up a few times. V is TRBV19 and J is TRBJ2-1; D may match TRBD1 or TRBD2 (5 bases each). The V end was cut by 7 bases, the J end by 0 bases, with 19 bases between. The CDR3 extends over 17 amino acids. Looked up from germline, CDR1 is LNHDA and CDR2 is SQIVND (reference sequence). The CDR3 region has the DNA TGTGCCAGTAACCCCGGGACGAACTTTGGCTCCTACAATGAGCAGTTCTTC. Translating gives CASNPGTNFGSYNEQFF. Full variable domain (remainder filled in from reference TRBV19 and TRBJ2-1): DGGITQSPKYLFRKEGQNVTLSCEQNLNHDAMYWYRQDPGQGLRLIYYSQIVNDFQKGDIAEGYSVSREKKESFPLTVTSAQKNPTAFYLCASNPGTNFGSYNEQFFGPGTRLTVL.

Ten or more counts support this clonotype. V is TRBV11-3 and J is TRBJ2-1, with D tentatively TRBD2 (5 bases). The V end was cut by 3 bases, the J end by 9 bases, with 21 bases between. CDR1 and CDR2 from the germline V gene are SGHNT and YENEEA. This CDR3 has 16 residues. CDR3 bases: TGTGCCAGCAGCTTTGGGTTGCTAGCCCGATCGGGTGAGCAGTTCTTC. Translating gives CASSFGLLARSGEQFF.

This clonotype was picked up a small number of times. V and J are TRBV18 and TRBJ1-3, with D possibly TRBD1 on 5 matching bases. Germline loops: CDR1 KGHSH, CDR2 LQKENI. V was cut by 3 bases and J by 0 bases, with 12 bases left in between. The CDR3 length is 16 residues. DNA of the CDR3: TGTGCCAGCTCACCCCAGGGCGGAAGCTCTGGAAACACCATATATTTT. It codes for CASSPQGGSSGNTIYF.

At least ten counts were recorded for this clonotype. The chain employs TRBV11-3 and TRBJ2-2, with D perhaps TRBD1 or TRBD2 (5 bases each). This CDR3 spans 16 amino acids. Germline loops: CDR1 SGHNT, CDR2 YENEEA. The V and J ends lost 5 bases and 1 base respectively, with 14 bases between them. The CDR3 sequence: CASSPTGPMNTGELFF. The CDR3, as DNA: TGTGCCAGCAGCCCCACGGGACCCATGAACACCGGGGAGCTGTTTTTT.

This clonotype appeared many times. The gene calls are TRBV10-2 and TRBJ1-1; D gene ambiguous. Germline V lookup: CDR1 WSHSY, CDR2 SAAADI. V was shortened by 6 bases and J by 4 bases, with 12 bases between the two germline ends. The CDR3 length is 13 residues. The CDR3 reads CASRTTLGTEAFF. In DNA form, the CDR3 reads TGCGCCAGCAGGACAACGCTGGGCACTGAAGCTTTCTTT.

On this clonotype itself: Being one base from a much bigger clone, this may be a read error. The CDR3 sequence is CVSSEEAGGYEQYF. CDR3 coding DNA: TGTGTCAGCAGTGAAGAGGCGGGAGGATACGAGCAGTACTTC. The chain couples TRBV2 to TRBJ2-7; 8 bases line up with TRBD2. CDR1 and CDR2 from the germline V gene are SNHLY and FYNNEI. This CDR3 has 14 residues.

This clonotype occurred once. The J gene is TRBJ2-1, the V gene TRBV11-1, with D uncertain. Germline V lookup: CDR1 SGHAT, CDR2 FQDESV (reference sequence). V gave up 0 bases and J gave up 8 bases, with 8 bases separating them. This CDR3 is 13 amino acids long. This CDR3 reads CASSLAYEDEQFF. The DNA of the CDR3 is TGTGCCAGCAGCTTAGCGTACGAGGATGAGCAGTTCTTC.

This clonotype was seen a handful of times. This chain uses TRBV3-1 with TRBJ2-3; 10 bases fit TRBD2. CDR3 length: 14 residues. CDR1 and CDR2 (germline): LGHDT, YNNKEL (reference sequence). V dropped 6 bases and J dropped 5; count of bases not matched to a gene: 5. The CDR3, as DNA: TGTGCCAGCAGTAAGCGGGAGGGGGTAGATACGCAGTATTTT. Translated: CASSKREGVDTQYF.